Shown below are 8 T cell receptor beta chains from a single sample sequenced in a study of T cell clonality in common variable immunodeficiency. Some clones are missing from TCRdb's copy, which holds only in-frame ones; the method was immunoSEQ multiplex PCR. Singletons are absent from the sample, which has around 60,000 clones. The sequencing sample was made of peripheral blood mononuclear cells. These receptor sequences come from a person between 18 and 75 years old in good health.

This clone was seen more than once but under ten times. Read sequence stops 3 residues before the CDR3 end, and the germline J gene provides the missing end. J is TRBJ2-1 and V is TRBV2; the match to TRBD2 covers 9 bases. The CDR3 has 14 residues. The ends lost 3 bases at V and 9 bases at J; junction bases unmatched: 6. Per the germline V gene, CDR1 is SNHLY and CDR2 is FYNNEI. The CDR3 bases that were read are TGTGCCAGCAGTGACGGTAGCGGGAGAAGTGAG. It encodes CASSDGSGRSE. The full CDR3 is CASSDGSGRSEQFF.

This clone was seen many times. Given a much more abundant clone one base away, this may be a read error. The read comes to an end 3 residues before the CDR3 does, leaving the germline J gene to fill in the end. V and J are TRBV13 and TRBJ2-3; 14 bases align to TRBD2. The J segment lost 2 bases and the V segment lost 3 bases, leaving 1 base of the junction unmatched. The CDR3 has 16 residues. The germline CDR1 and CDR2 sequences are PRHDT and FYEKMQ (reference sequence). CDR3 sequence reads: CASSLGLAGVTDTQYF. CDR3 DNA, as far as it was read: TGTGCCAGCAGCTTGGGACTAGCGGGGGTCACAGATACG.

This clone was counted many times. The observed sequence ends 3 residues before the CDR3 terminus, with the missing tail filled in from the germline J gene. The rearrangement uses TRBV5-8 and TRBJ1-1, with TRBD1 matching 7 bases. Losses at the gene ends were 2 bases for V and 4 bases for J; bases not matched to a gene: 5. In germline, CDR1 is SGHTS, CDR2 YDEGEE. CDR3 size: 14 residues. The DNA read from the CDR3 is TGTGCCAGCAGCTTAGAGGGGGCGCGCACTGAA. Protein sequence: CASSLEGARTE. Given in full, the CDR3 is CASSLEGARTEAFF.

As concerns this clone: With the read ending 3 residues before the CDR3 end, the germline J gene is used to fill in that end. V is TRBV2 and J is TRBJ1-2; a possible D gene is TRBD1 (6 bases). The CDR3 runs 13 residues. Germline values: CDR1 SNHLY, CDR2 FYNNEI. CDR3 DNA (partial): TGTGCCAGCAGGAGATCTCAGGGGCAGGGC. The encoded protein is CASRRSQGQG. The whole CDR3 sequence reads CASRRSQGQGYTF.

This clone has at least ten counts. The read halts 3 residues ahead of the CDR3 end, with the missing end drawn from the germline J gene. The chain couples TRBV11-2 to TRBJ2-2, with D unclear. The CDR3 is 13 amino acids. Trimming shortened V by 3 bases and J by 8 bases, and 10 bases separated the two germline ends. CDR1 is SGHAT and CDR2 is FQNNGV in the germline V gene. CDR3 in amino acids: CASSFFRSGELFF. The covered CDR3 bases are TGTGCCAGCAGCTTTTTCCGGTCTGGGGAG.

Ten or more counts support this clone. The read falls 3 residues short of the CDR3 end, and the missing part is taken from the germline J gene. The chain joins TRBV29-1 to TRBJ1-1; 8 nucleotides match TRBD1. J lost 3 bases, V lost 6 bases, and 6 bases had no gene match. The CDR3 covers 13 residues. Germline CDR1 SQVTM, CDR2 ANQGSEA. The CDR3 spells CSVEPGGHTEAFF. Incomplete CDR3 DNA: TGCAGCGTCGAACCAGGGGGCCACACTGAA.

This clone was counted ten times or more. The CDR3 end lies 3 residues beyond the end of the read and is filled in from the germline J gene. The V and J genes are TRBV2 and TRBJ2-5, with TRBD2 identical over 7 bases. Germline trimming cut 6 bases from V and 4 bases from J; bases unmatched to any gene: 14. From germline, CDR1 is SNHLY and CDR2 FYNNEI. CDR3 length equals 16 residues. CDR3 DNA (partial): TGTGCCAGCAGGCACAAGAGGGCGGGAGTGGCAGAGACC. Its translation is CASRHKRAGVAET. From start to end, the CDR3 is CASRHKRAGVAETQYF. Full variable domain (remainder filled in from reference TRBV2 and TRBJ2-5): EPEVTQTPSHQVTQMGQEVILRCVPISNHLYFYWYRQILGQKVEFLVSFYNNEISEKSEIFDDQFSVERPDGSNFTLKIRSTKLEDSAMYFCASRHKRAGVAETQYFGPGTRLLVL.

This clone was detected ten times or more. Read coverage stops 3 residues before the CDR3 terminus; the germline J gene supplies the remainder. The V call is TRBV18, the J call TRBJ1-3, with D unresolved. The germline gives CDR1 KGHSH, CDR2 LQKENI. The germline V and J ends were trimmed by 1 base and 3 bases, with 13 bases remaining between them. The CDR3 is 16 residues long. This chain's CDR3 is CASSPQEVQFGNTIYF. The part of the CDR3 DNA that was read is TGTGCCAGCTCACCACAGGAGGTACAGTTTGGAAACACC.